Following are 9 T cell receptor beta chains from one sample sequenced in a study of CD8+CD57+ T cells in acquired aplastic anemia. Patients picked for sequencing had shown CD8+CD57+ cell expansion detected by flow cytometry. Both TCR beta VDJ combination and CDR3 sequence profiling were carried out. Genomic DNA was the template for this profiling. A single record per CDR3 protein comes from TCRdb applying MiXCR to the reads. Of 150,000 to 200,000 distinct CDR3 sequences listed, less than 65% are singletons. The sequenced material came from sorted CD4+, CD8+, or CD8+CD57+ T cells (not recorded which) from PBMCs. The origin of the receptors is a human donor with aplastic anemia.

This clonotype has a handful of counts. This chain uses TRBV5-4 with TRBJ1-3; the D gene is possibly TRBD1 (5 bases). CDR3 size: 14 residues. Per germline, CDR1 SGHNT and CDR2 YYREEE (reference sequence). Deletions cut 7 bases from V and 0 bases from J, with 11 bases between. The CDR3 nucleotides read TGTGCCAGCGGTGGGGGGATCTCTGGAAACACCATATATTTT. Translating gives CASGGGISGNTIYF.

This clonotype was counted a single time. This chain uses TRBV29-1 with TRBJ1-4, with TRBD1 matching over 7 bases. The CDR3 is 13 amino acids. The V gene's germline CDR1 is SQVTM and CDR2 ANQGSEA. V was clipped by 6 bases and J by 8 bases; unmatched bases: 9. The CDR3 protein is CSVVTGSGEKLFF. The CDR3 nucleotides are TGCAGCGTCGTGACAGGGTCCGGGGAAAAACTGTTTTTT.

In its sample, this clonotype was seen once. The chain is built from TRBV2 and TRBJ2-1; D may be TRBD1 (6 bases). Trimming removed 4 bases from V and 10 bases from J, with 11 bases in between. The CDR3 sequence is 12 residues long. In germline, CDR1 is SNHLY, CDR2 FYNNEI. The CDR3 region has the DNA TGTGCCAGCAGTGCGCAGGGGAAAGAGCAGTTCTTC. Encoded protein: CASSAQGKEQFF.

DNA of the CDR3: TGTGCCAGCAGCTTAGTGGCCGGGACGGGGTCTTACGAGCAGTACTTC. This gives the protein CASSLVAGTGSYEQYF. The rearrangement uses TRBV7-9 and TRBJ2-7, with D perhaps assigned TRBD1 or TRBD2 (5 bases each). The length of the CDR3 is 16 residues. Germline V gene sequence: CDR1 SEHNR, CDR2 FQNEAQ (reference sequence). V was shortened by 1 base and J by 4 bases, with 17 bases between the two germline ends.

This clonotype was observed a single time. V usage is TRBV7-9 and J usage is TRBJ1-2; D not resolved. The CDR3 consists of 15 residues. The V end lost 2 bases, the J end lost 2 bases, and 12 bases lay between the germline ends. The germline V gene has CDR1 SEHNR and CDR2 FQNEAQ (reference sequence). CDR3 nucleotides: TGTGCCAGCAGCTTAACCGCGACACCCAACTATGGCTACACCTTC. Its translation: CASSLTATPNYGYTF.

The V gene is TRBV24-1, the J gene TRBJ1-3, with D hard to call. Germline assignment: CDR1 KGHDR and CDR2 SFDVKD. V shed 3 bases and J shed 2 bases, with 4 bases lying between them. This CDR3 is 13 amino acids long. CDR3 coding DNA: TGTGCCACCAGTGATGGCCCTGGAAACACCATATATTTT. It encodes CATSDGPGNTIYF.

The rearrangement links TRBV15 to TRBJ1-4; D uncertain. Trimming cost V 0 bases and J 7 bases, with 0 bases left between them. The germline gives CDR1 LNHNV, CDR2 YYDKDF (reference sequence). CDR3 length: 11 amino acids. In nucleotides, the CDR3 is TGTGCCACCAGCAGAGATGAAAAACTGTTTTTT. Its translation is CATSRDEKLFF.

This chain uses TRBV7-9 with TRBJ2-1, with D maybe TRBD2 (5 bases). The germline V gene has CDR1 SEHNR and CDR2 FQNEAQ (reference sequence). Trimming took 3 bases from V and 6 from J, leaving 12 bases between them. This CDR3 has 14 residues. CDR3: CASSFSTTSNEQFF. DNA for the CDR3: TGTGCCAGCAGCTTCTCGACTACCTCCAATGAGCAGTTCTTC.

This chain links TRBV10-3 with TRBJ2-1; 8 nucleotides line up with TRBD1. The CDR3 loop spans 13 amino acids. The V gene's germline CDR1 is ENHRY and CDR2 SYGVKD. With V trimmed by 7 bases and J by 4 bases, 3 bases remained unmatched. The chain's CDR3 is CAITDRDYNEQFF. CDR3 nucleotide sequence: TGTGCCATCACGGACAGGGATTACAATGAGCAGTTCTTC.